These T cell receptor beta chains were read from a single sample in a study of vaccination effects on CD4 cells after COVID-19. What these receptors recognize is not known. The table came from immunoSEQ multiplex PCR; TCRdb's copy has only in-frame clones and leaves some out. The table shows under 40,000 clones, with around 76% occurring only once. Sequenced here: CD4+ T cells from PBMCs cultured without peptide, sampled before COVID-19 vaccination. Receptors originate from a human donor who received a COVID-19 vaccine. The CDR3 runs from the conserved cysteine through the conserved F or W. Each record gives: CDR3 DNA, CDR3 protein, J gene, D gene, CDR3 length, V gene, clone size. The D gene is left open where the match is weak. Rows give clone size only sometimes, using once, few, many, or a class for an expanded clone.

TGTGCCAGCAGTATCAGGGGAGACACTGAAGCTTTCTTT,CASSIRGDTEAFF,TRBJ1-1,NA,13,TRBV12-3/TRBV12-4,few
TGTGCCACCAGCAGAGGGGGCCTTCTAAATTACCAAGAGACCCAGTACTTC,CATSRGGLLNYQETQYF,TRBJ2-5,NA,17,TRBV15,once
TGTGCCAGCAGCCGACGGTGGCCCTTGTCAGGGGGAAACACTGAAGCTTTCTTT,CASSRRWPLSGGNTEAFF,TRBJ1-1,TRBD1,18,TRBV5-6,few
TGTGCCAGCAGCTTGAGAAGCGCCGGGGCCAACGTCCTGACTTTC,CASSLRSAGANVLTF,TRBJ2-6,NA,15,TRBV5-6,NA
TGTGCCAGCTCAGACAGCTACCCAGATACGCAGTATTTT,CASSDSYPDTQYF,TRBJ2-3,NA,13,TRBV18,NA
TGTGCCAGCAGTTACTCAGAAGGGACGGTGAACACTGAAGCTTTCTTT,CASSYSEGTVNTEAFF,TRBJ1-1,NA,16,TRBV6-5,NA
TGTGCCAGCAGTTTCAGTCCCACAGATACGCAGTATTTT,CASSFSPTDTQYF,TRBJ2-3,NA,13,TRBV12-3/TRBV12-4,NA
TGTGCCAGCAGTCGAACAGGGAGTTCTCAGCCCCAGCATTTT,CASSRTGSSQPQHF,TRBJ1-5,NA,14,TRBV6-2/TRBV6-3,NA
TGCGCCAGCAGCTCCGGACAGGGGCATGGCTACACCTTC,CASSSGQGHGYTF,TRBJ1-2,TRBD1,13,TRBV5-1,NA
TGTGCCAGCAGACCCCAACAGAGCTACTATGGCTACACCTTC,CASRPQQSYYGYTF,TRBJ1-2,NA,14,TRBV6-5,NA
TGCGCCAGCCGTCCCGGGACAGGGGACAACCACTATGGCTACACCTTC,CASRPGTGDNHYGYTF,TRBJ1-2,TRBD1,16,TRBV5-1,NA
TGTGCCAGCAGCCCCTCGAAGCCCCGGGTTAGTCACAATGAGCAGTTCTTC,CASSPSKPRVSHNEQFF,TRBJ2-1,NA,17,TRBV9,NA
TGTGCCAGCAGCCTTGGACAGGGCGAGACCCAGTACTTC,CASSLGQGETQYF,TRBJ2-5,TRBD1,13,TRBV7-2,NA
TGCGCCAGCAGCTTGCAAGAGACCCAGTACTTC,CASSLQETQYF,TRBJ2-5,NA,11,TRBV5-1,NA
TGTGCCACCAGTGACCCATCGGGGGCAGCGAACACCGGGGAGCTGTTTTTT,CATSDPSGAANTGELFF,TRBJ2-2,NA,17,TRBV24-1,once
TGTGCCAGCAGTCGACTACAGGGGGAGCTGTTTTTT,CASSRLQGELFF,TRBJ2-2,NA,12,TRBV6-6,few
TGTGCCAGCAGCTTAGACTGGGGGAAGACCCAGTACTTC,CASSLDWGKTQYF,TRBJ2-5,NA,13,TRBV7-3,NA
TGTGCCAGCAGCTTGACAGGGTACGGTGAAGCTTTCTTT,CASSLTGYGEAFF,TRBJ1-1,TRBD1,13,TRBV6-4,NA
TGTGCCAGCAGCTTGGCCCAGGCCTATCAGCCCCAGCATTTT,CASSLAQAYQPQHF,TRBJ1-5,NA,14,TRBV5-6,NA
TGTGCCAGCAGCTTAGGGGACACGCGGACCCAGTACTTC,CASSLGDTRTQYF,TRBJ2-5,NA,13,TRBV7-2,NA
TGTGCCAGCAGCTTAGCAGGGAACACTGAAGCTTTCTTT,CASSLAGNTEAFF,TRBJ1-1,NA,13,TRBV11-2,NA
TGTGCCAGCAGCCAAGATGGGAGTCAGTCGGGCTATGGCTACACCTTC,CASSQDGSQSGYGYTF,TRBJ1-2,NA,16,TRBV4-2,NA
TGTGCCTGGTCGGGACAGGGGGCGGCGGGCTATGGCTACACCTTC,CAWSGQGAAGYGYTF,TRBJ1-2,TRBD1,15,TRBV30,NA
TGTGCCAGCAGCCAAGATCGTGGGCGGGGAACCCAGTACTTC,CASSQDRGRGTQYF,TRBJ2-5,NA,14,TRBV3-1/TRBV3-2,NA
TGCGCCAGCAGCTTGGGGCCGGGGGGTCAGCCCCAGCATTTT,CASSLGPGGQPQHF,TRBJ1-5,NA,14,TRBV5-1,few
TGTGCCAGCAGCCACCGCCCGGGACAGGGGGGCACCGGGGAGCTGTTTTTT,CASSHRPGQGGTGELFF,TRBJ2-2,TRBD1,17,TRBV4-2,NA
TGTGCCAGCAGCTTTGAATCGGCAGGGAGGACTGAAGCTTTCTTT,CASSFESAGRTEAFF,TRBJ1-1,NA,15,TRBV5-5,NA
TGCGCCAGCAGCCTCACGGGACACTCCAACACTGAAGCTTTCTTT,CASSLTGHSNTEAFF,TRBJ1-1,NA,15,TRBV5-1,NA
TGTGCCTGGTACCGGGACAGGGGGCGCCGAGGGGCCAACGTCCTGACTTTC,CAWYRDRGRRGANVLTF,TRBJ2-6,TRBD1,17,TRBV30,few
TGTGCCAGCAGTGCATTTCAGGGGGTAGGTTCACCCCTCCACTTT,CASSAFQGVGSPLHF,TRBJ1-6,TRBD1,15,TRBV6-4,NA
TGTGCCAGTAGTGGACAGGGATGGGGCGGGGAGCTGTTTTTT,CASSGQGWGGELFF,TRBJ2-2,TRBD1,14,TRBV19,NA
TGTGCCAGCAGTTACCAGGGGATGAGGCATGAGCAGTTCTTC,CASSYQGMRHEQFF,TRBJ2-1,NA,14,TRBV6-5,few
TGTGCCAGCAGCTTAGCCCGAGGACGGAACACTGAAGCTTTCTTT,CASSLARGRNTEAFF,TRBJ1-1,NA,15,TRBV7-9,few
TGTGCCAGCAGCTTATTGGGGGCTTCCTACAATGAGCAGTTCTTC,CASSLLGASYNEQFF,TRBJ2-1,NA,15,TRBV11-1,NA
TGTGCCAGCAGCTCCCTCAATGAAAAACTGTTTTTT,CASSSLNEKLFF,TRBJ1-4,NA,12,TRBV7-9,NA
TGTGCCAGCAGCGTCCGTCAAAGGATAATTAATGAAAAACTGTTTTTT,CASSVRQRIINEKLFF,TRBJ1-4,NA,16,TRBV7-3,NA
TGTGCCAGCAGCGCTAGACAGGGACTAGGGACCCAGTACTTC,CASSARQGLGTQYF,TRBJ2-5,NA,14,TRBV6-6,NA
TGTGCCAGCAGCCTAACAGGATACTGGGAAGTTAACTATGGCTACACCTTC,CASSLTGYWEVNYGYTF,TRBJ1-2,NA,17,TRBV3-1/TRBV3-2,NA
TGCGCCAGCAGCTTGGGACTTGCGGGACAATATAATTCACCCCTCCACTTT,CASSLGLAGQYNSPLHF,TRBJ1-6,NA,17,TRBV5-1,NA
TGTGCCGGGCCCGGGGCCAGCACAGATACGCAGTATTTT,CAGPGASTDTQYF,TRBJ2-3,NA,13,TRBV19,NA
TGTGCCAGCTCACCACCTAAGGGGACCGGGACAGCTGAAAAACTGTTTTTT,CASSPPKGTGTAEKLFF,TRBJ1-4,TRBD1,17,TRBV18,NA
TGCGCCAGCAGCCAAGTAGGAGGGGGCGATGAGCAGTTCTTC,CASSQVGGGDEQFF,TRBJ2-1,NA,14,TRBV4-3,NA
TGTGCCAGCAGTTCCCCCAGACAATTATTCACAGATACGCAGTATTTT,CASSSPRQLFTDTQYF,TRBJ2-3,NA,16,TRBV6-5,once
TGTGCCACCAGTGATTCCAGGGGGTTGAACACTGAAGCTTTCTTT,CATSDSRGLNTEAFF,TRBJ1-1,TRBD1,15,TRBV24-1,few
TGTGCCAGCTCACCAGAGGCACCGGGGCTGGGGGATACGCAGTATTTT,CASSPEAPGLGDTQYF,TRBJ2-3,NA,16,TRBV18,NA
TGTGCCAGCAGCCACAGGGGGCGTGATCAGCCCCAGCATTTT,CASSHRGRDQPQHF,TRBJ1-5,TRBD1,14,TRBV6-5,NA
TGTGCCAGCAGTTTATTCGGGACAGGGGTGTATGAGCAGTTCTTC,CASSLFGTGVYEQFF,TRBJ2-1,TRBD1,15,TRBV28,NA
TGTGCCAGCAGTCCGGGGGGGCCACTAGCCAAAAACATTCAGTACTTC,CASSPGGPLAKNIQYF,TRBJ2-4,TRBD2,16,TRBV7-3,NA
TGTGCCAGCTCACCAAGGAATGAAAAACTGTTTTTT,CASSPRNEKLFF,TRBJ1-4,NA,12,TRBV18,NA
TGCAGCGTTGGGGCAGGGAGCGGCCCCACTGAAGCTTTCTTT,CSVGAGSGPTEAFF,TRBJ1-1,NA,14,TRBV29-1,NA
TGTGCCAGCAGTGAATATGGCCCCAACACTGAAGCTTTCTTT,CASSEYGPNTEAFF,TRBJ1-1,NA,14,TRBV2,NA
TGTGCCAGCAGCGTAGTCCCAGGAAACATTCAGTACTTC,CASSVVPGNIQYF,TRBJ2-4,NA,13,TRBV7-6,NA